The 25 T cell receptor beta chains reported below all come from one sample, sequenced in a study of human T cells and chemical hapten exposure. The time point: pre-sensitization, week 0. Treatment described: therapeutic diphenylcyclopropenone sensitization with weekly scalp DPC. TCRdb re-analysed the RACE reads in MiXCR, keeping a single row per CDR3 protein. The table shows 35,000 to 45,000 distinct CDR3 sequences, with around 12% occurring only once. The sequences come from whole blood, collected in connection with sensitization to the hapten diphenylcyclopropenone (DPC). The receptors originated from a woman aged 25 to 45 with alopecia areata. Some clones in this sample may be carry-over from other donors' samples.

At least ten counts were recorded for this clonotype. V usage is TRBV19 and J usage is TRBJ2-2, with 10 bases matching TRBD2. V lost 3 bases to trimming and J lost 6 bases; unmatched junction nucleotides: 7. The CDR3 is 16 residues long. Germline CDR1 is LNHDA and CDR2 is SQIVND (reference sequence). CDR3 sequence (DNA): TGTGCCAGTAGTATCGTGGCTAGCGGGAGTCCCGGGGAGCTGTTTTTT. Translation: CASSIVASGSPGELFF.

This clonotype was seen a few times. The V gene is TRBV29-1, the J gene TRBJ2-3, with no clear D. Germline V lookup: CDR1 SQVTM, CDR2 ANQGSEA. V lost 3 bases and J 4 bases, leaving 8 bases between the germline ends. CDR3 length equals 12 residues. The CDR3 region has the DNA TGCAGCGTTGATCAAGGAGCAGATACGCAGTATTTT. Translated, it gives CSVDQGADTQYF.

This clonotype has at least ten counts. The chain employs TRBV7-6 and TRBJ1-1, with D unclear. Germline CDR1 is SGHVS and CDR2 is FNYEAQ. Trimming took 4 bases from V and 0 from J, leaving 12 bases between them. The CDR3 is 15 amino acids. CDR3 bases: TGTGCCAGCAGCTCCTTGAATACCCTGAACACTGAAGCTTTCTTT. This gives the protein CASSSLNTLNTEAFF.

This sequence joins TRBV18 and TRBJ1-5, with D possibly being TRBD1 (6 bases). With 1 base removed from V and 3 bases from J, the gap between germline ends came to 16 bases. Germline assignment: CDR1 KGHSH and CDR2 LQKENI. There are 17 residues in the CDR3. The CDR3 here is CASSPRETGNFNQPQHF. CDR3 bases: TGTGCCAGCTCACCACGGGAAACAGGGAATTTCAATCAGCCCCAGCATTTT.

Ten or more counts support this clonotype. This chain's CDR3 is CALGPQRSEAFF. The CDR3 DNA reads TGTGCCCTCGGACCCCAGAGGAGTGAAGCTTTCTTT. The chain links TRBV28 to TRBJ1-1, with D unclear. V was trimmed by 11 bases and J by 7 bases, leaving 17 bases between them. Germline CDR1 and CDR2: MDHEN and SYDVKM. This CDR3 is built from 12 residues. Full variable domain (missing parts from reference TRBV28 and TRBJ1-1): DVKVTQSSRYLVKRTGEKVFLECVQDMDHENMFWYRQDPGLGLRLIYFSYDVKMKEKGDIPEGYSVSREKKERFSLILESASTNQTSMYLCALGPQRSEAFFGQGTRLTVV.

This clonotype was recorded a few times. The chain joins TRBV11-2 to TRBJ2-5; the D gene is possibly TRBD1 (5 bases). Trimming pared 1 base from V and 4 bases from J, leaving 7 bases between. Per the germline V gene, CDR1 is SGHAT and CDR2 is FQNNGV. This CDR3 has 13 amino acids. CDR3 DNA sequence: TGTGCCAGCAGCTTAGGACAGCGAGAGACCCAGTACTTC. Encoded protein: CASSLGQRETQYF.

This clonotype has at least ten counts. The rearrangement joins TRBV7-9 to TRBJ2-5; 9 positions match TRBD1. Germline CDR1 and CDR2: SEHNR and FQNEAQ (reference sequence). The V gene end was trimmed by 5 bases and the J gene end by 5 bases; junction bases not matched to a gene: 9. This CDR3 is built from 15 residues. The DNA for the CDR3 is TGTGCCAGCAGCCCGGGGACAGGGATAAGGGAGACCCAGTACTTC. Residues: CASSPGTGIRETQYF.

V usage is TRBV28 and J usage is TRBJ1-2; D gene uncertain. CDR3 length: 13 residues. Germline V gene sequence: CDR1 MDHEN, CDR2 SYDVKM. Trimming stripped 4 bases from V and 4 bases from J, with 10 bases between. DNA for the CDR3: TGTGCCAGCAGTTCCCCGACTGTCTATGGCTACACCTTC. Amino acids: CASSSPTVYGYTF.

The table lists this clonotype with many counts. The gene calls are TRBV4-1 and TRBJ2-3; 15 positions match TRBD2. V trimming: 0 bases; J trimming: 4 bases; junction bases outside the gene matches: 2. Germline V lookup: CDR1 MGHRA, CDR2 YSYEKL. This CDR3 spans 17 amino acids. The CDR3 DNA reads TGCGCCAGCAGCCAAGATTGGACTAGCGGGAGGGCAGATACGCAGTATTTT. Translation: CASSQDWTSGRADTQYF.

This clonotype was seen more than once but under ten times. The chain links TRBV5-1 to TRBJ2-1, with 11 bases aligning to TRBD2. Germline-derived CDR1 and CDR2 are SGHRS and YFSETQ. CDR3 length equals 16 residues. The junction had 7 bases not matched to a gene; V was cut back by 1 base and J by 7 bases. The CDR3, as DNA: TGCGCCAGCAGCTTGAGTGTAGCGGGAGGGGAGAATGAGCAGTTCTTC. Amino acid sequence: CASSLSVAGGENEQFF.

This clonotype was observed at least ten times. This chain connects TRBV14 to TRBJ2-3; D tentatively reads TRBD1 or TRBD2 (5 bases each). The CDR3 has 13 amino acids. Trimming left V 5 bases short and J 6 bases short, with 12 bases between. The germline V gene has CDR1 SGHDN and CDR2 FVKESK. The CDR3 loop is CASSATRGDTQYF. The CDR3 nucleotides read TGTGCCAGCAGCGCTACCCGGGGCGATACGCAGTATTTT.

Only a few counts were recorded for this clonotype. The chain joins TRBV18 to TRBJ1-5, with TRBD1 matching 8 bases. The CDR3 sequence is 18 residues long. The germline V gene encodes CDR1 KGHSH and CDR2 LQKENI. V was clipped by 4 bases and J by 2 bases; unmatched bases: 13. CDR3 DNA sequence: TGTGCCAGCTCACGATCTACGACAGGGGATCTCCGCAATCAGCCCCAGCATTTT. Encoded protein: CASSRSTTGDLRNQPQHF.

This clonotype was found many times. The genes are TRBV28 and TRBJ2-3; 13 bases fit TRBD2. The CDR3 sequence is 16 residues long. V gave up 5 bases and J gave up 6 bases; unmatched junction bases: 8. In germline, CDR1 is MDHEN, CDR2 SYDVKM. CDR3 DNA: TGTGCCAGCAGTACAGGACTAGCGGGAGATTCGGATACGCAGTATTTT. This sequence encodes CASSTGLAGDSDTQYF. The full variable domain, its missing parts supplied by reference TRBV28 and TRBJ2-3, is DVKVTQSSRYLVKRTGEKVFLECVQDMDHENMFWYRQDPGLGLRLIYFSYDVKMKEKGDIPEGYSVSREKKERFSLILESASTNQTSMYLCASSTGLAGDSDTQYFGPGTRLTVL.

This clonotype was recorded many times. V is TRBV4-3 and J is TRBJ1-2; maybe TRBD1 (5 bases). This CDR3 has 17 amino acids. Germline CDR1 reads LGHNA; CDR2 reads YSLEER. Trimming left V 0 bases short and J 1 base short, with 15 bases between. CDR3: CASSQDLIRGDNYGYTF. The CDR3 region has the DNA TGCGCCAGCAGCCAAGATCTTATAAGAGGGGATAACTATGGCTACACCTTC.

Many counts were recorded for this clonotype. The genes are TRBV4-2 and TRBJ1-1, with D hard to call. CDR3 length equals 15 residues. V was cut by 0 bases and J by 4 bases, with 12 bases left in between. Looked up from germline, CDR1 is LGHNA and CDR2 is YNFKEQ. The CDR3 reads CASSQEGSGGTEAFF. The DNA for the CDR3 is TGTGCCAGCAGCCAAGAAGGGAGCGGCGGCACTGAAGCTTTCTTT.

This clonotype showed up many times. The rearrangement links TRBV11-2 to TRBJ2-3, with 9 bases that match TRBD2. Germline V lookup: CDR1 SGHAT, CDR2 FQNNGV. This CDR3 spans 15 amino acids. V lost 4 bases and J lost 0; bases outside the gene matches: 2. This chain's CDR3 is CASSSSGTSTDTQYF. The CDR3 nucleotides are TGTGCCAGCAGCTCTAGCGGGACTAGCACAGATACGCAGTATTTT.

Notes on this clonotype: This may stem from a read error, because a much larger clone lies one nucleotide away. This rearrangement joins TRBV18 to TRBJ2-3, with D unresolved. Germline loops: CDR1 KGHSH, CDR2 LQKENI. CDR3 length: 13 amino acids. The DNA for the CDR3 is TGTACCAGCTCAACTATGAGCACAGATACGCAGTATTTT. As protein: CTSSTMSTDTQYF.

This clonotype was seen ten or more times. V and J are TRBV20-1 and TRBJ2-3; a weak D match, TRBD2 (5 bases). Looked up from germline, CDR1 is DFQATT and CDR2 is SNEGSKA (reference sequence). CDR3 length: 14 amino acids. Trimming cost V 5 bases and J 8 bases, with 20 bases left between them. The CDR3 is CSAGPGSSRGTQYF. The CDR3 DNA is TGCAGTGCTGGACCGGGCTCCTCTCGGGGTACGCAGTATTTT.

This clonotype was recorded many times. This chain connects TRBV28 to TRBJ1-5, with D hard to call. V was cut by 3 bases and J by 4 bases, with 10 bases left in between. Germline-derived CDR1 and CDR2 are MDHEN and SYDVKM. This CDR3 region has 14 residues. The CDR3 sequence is CASSLKGMNQPQHF. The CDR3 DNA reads TGTGCCAGCAGTTTGAAGGGCATGAATCAGCCCCAGCATTTT.

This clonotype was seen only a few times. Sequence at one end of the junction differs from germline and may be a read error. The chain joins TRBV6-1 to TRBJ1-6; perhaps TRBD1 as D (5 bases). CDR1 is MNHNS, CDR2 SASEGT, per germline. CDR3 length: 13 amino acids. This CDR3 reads CASSEPGRSPLPF. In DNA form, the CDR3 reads TGTGCCAGCAGCGAGCCAGGGCGTTCACCCCTCCCCTTT.

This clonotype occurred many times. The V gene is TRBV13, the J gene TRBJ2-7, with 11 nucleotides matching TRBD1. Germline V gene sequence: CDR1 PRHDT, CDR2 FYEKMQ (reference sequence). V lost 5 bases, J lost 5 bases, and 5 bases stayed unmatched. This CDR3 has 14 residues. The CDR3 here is CASSIWTGGDEQYF. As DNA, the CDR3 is TGTGCCAGCAGCATTTGGACAGGGGGCGACGAGCAGTACTTC.

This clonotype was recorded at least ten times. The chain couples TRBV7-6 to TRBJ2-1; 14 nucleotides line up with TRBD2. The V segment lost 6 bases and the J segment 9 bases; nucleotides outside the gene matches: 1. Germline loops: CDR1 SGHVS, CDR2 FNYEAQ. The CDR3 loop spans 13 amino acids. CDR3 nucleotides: TGTGCCAGCAGGGGGACTAGCGGGAGTGAGCAGTTCTTC. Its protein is CASRGTSGSEQFF.

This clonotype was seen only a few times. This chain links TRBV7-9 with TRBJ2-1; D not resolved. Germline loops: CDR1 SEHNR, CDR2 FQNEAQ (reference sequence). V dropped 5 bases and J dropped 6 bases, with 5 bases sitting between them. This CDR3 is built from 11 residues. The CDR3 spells CASSLTNEQFF. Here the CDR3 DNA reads TGTGCCAGCAGCCTAACCAATGAGCAGTTCTTC. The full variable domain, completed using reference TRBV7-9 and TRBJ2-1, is DTGVSQNPRHKITKRGQNVTFRCDPISEHNRLYWYRQTLGQGPEFLTYFQNEAQLEKSRLLSDRFSAERPKGSFSTLEIQRTEQGDSAMYLCASSLTNEQFFGPGTRLTVL.

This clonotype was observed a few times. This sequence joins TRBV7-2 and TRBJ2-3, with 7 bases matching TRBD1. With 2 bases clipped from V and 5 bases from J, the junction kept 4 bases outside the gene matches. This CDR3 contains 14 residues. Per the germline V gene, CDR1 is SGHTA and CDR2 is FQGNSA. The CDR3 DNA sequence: TGTGCCAGCAGCTTAAGGGCAGGGGGAGATACGCAGTATTTT. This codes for CASSLRAGGDTQYF.

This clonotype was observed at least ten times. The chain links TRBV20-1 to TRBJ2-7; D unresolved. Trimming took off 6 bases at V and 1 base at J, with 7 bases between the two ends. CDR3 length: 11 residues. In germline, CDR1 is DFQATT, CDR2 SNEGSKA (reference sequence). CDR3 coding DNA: TGCAGTGCCCCCCTATCCTACGAGCAGTACTTC. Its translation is CSAPLSYEQYF.